The rows below give T cell receptor beta chains drawn from one sample of a study of early T cells in non-severe SARS-CoV-2 infection. One entry per CDR3 protein, called by TCRdb with MiXCR from the 5' RACE reads. There are tens of thousands of distinct CDR3 sequences in the sample; over 11% occur only once, and under 4% lies in the top ten. Sequences were obtained from whole blood. Source of these receptors: an adult who was a healthcare worker with PCR-confirmed SARS-CoV-2 infection or an uninfected control (not recorded which). Both conserved end residues are part of each CDR3.

j_gene,v_gene,CDR3aa
TRBJ2-7,TRBV7-9,CASNPTGTNEQYF
TRBJ1-1,TRBV7-9,CASSLGYRGTGLNTEAFF
TRBJ2-5,TRBV5-1,CASSDLAGVGETQYF
TRBJ2-5,TRBV5-1,CASSLSPRVGGETQYF
TRBJ1-1,TRBV5-1,CASSLAGSPNTEAFF
TRBJ1-1,TRBV7-9,CASSLDSGYTEAFF
TRBJ1-3,TRBV19,CASSIRVYSGNTIYF
TRBJ2-7,TRBV7-9,CASSDRTSGRVYEQYF
TRBJ2-7,TRBV4-1,CASSQDRLAGIEQYF
TRBJ1-3,TRBV3-1,CASSLDHSGNTIYF